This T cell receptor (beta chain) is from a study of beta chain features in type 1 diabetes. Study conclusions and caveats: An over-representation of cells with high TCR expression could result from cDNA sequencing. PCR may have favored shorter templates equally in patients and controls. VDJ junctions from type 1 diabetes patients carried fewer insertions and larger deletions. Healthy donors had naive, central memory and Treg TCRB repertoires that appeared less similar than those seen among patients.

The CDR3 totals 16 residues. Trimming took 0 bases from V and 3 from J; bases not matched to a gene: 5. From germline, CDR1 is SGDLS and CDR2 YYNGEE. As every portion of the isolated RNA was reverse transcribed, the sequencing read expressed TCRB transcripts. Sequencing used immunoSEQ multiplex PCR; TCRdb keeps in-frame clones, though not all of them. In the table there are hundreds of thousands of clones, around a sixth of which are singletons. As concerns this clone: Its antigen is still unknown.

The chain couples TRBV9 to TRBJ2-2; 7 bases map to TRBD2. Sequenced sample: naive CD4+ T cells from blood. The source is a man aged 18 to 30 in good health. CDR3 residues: CASSVGPGRDTGELFF. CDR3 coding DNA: TGTGCCAGCAGCGTAGGTCCAGGGAGGGACACCGGGGAGCTGTTTTTT.